A selection of T cell receptor beta chains follows, all from one sample in a study of somatic mutations in T cells in chronic GVHD. Sequencing was performed with immunoSEQ multiplex PCR; in TCRdb, only in-frame clones are kept and a portion is missing. This table holds approximately 14,000 clones, 78% found once. Source material: Vbeta20-negative CD4+ T cells from blood. The receptors shown here come from a male patient in his fifties or sixties with chronic graft-versus-host disease. The graft donor may account for some of the T cells. CDR3s include the opening cysteine and the closing phenylalanine or tryptophan. The D gene is left open where the match is weak. The listing skips clone size in some rows; elsewhere it reads once, few, many or a size class.

>.|TRBV9|TRBD2|TRBJ2-5
TGTGCCAGCAGCCCATCAGGACTAGTATGGGAGACCCAGTACTTC
CASSPSGLVWETQYF
>.|TRBV7-2|.|TRBJ1-1
TGTGCCAGCAGCTTAGCGCGGTCGACTAAACCCAACACTGAAGCTTTCTTT
CASSLARSTKPNTEAFF
>once|TRBV7-2|TRBD1|TRBJ2-5
TGTGCCAGCAGCACTGGACAGGGGGAGACCCAGTACTTC
CASSTGQGETQYF
>.|TRBV7-6|TRBD1|TRBJ1-1
TGTGCCAGCAGCTACGGGGGACAGGGAGCGCCAGAAGCTTTCTTT
CASSYGGQGAPEAFF
>.|TRBV19|TRBD2|TRBJ2-1
TGTGCCAGTATTGCGGGGGGAAGCTCCTACAATGAGCAGTTCTTC
CASIAGGSSYNEQFF
>.|TRBV7-6|.|TRBJ2-5
TGTGCCAGCAGCTCACGGGCAGGGGGCGCGGGGGAGCAGTACTTC
CASSSRAGGAGEQYF
>.|TRBV5-4|.|TRBJ1-6
TGTGCCAGCAGCCCGGGCGGGGTTAGTAATTCACCCCTCCACTTT
CASSPGGVSNSPLHF
>.|TRBV7-9|TRBD1|TRBJ2-3
TGTGCCAGCAGCTTAGTGGACAGGGAGGATACGCAGTATTTT
CASSLVDREDTQYF
>.|TRBV7-9|.|TRBJ1-1
TGTGCCAGCAGCTCCTTAGGGGATACTGAAGCTTTCTTT
CASSSLGDTEAFF
>.|TRBV2|.|TRBJ1-5
TGTGCCAGCGTTCCGGGACTGGAGAGCAATCAGCCCCAGCATTTT
CASVPGLESNQPQHF
>.|TRBV9|TRBD1|TRBJ2-2
TGTGCCAGCAGCGCCCGGACAGGGGCGAAGACCGGGGAGCTGTTTTTT
CASSARTGAKTGELFF
>few|TRBV25-1|TRBD1|TRBJ1-4
TGTGCCAGCAGGAAAGACAGGGACAGTGAAAAACTGTTTTTT
CASRKDRDSEKLFF
>.|TRBV10-3|.|TRBJ1-5
TGTGCCATCAGTGAGGGGCAGTATAGCAATCAGCCCCAGCATTTT
CAISEGQYSNQPQHF
>.|TRBV5-4|.|TRBJ2-7
TGTGCCAGCAGCTTCAAGGTGCGGGGAACAGACGAGCAGTACTTC
CASSFKVRGTDEQYF
>.|TRBV5-4|TRBD2|TRBJ2-1
TGTGCCAGCAGCTTGTCACTAGCGGGAGTGGGGAATGAGCAGTTCTTC
CASSLSLAGVGNEQFF
>.|TRBV6-4|.|TRBJ2-7
TGTGCCAGCAGTGACTCCAAAGGATCGACAGGACGTGACTCCTACGAGCAGTACTTC
CASSDSKGSTGRDSYEQYF
>few|TRBV19|.|TRBJ2-3
TGTGCCAGTAGTATCCCTCTAAGCACAGATACGCAGTATTTT
CASSIPLSTDTQYF
>.|TRBV12-5|.|TRBJ2-2
TGTGCTAGTGGTTTAGGATCGGGGTCAGGCGGGGAGCTGTTTTTT
CASGLGSGSGGELFF
>.|TRBV5-4|.|TRBJ2-2
TGTGCCAGCAGCTTGGGTGCGGGCCCCGGGGAGCTGTTTTTT
CASSLGAGPGELFF
>few|TRBV14|TRBD2|TRBJ2-5
TGTGCCAGCAGCCAAGATCCCATGTCCGGGACTAGATTTACCCAGTACTTC
CASSQDPMSGTRFTQYF
>.|TRBV28|TRBD2|TRBJ2-7
TGTGCCAGCTCTCTTAATAGCGGGGTGGGCGAGCAGTACTTC
CASSLNSGVGEQYF
>.|TRBV5-8|TRBD1|TRBJ1-1
TGTGCCAGCAGACGTGACAGGGGGTCCTCTGAAGCTTTCTTT
CASRRDRGSSEAFF
>.|TRBV7-3|.|TRBJ2-3
TGTGCCAGCAGCTTTAGGGGGTCCACAGATACGCAGTATTTT
CASSFRGSTDTQYF
>.|TRBV7-9|TRBD2|TRBJ2-3
TGTGCCAGCAGCTTAGGGGCGGGAGTAACAGATACGCAGTATTTT
CASSLGAGVTDTQYF
>few|TRBV9|.|TRBJ2-3
TGTGCCAGCACCGAACGGGGCCGGGAGGATACGCAGTATTTT
CASTERGREDTQYF
>.|TRBV18|.|TRBJ1-3
TGTGCCAGCTCACCCGAGACCAGGTTATCTGGAAACACCATATATTTT
CASSPETRLSGNTIYF
>once|TRBV4-3|TRBD2|TRBJ2-7
TGCGCCAGCAGCCCTACTAGCGGGAGCCCCCTCGAGCAGTACTTC
CASSPTSGSPLEQYF
>.|TRBV18|TRBD1|TRBJ2-1
TGTGCCAGCTCACCCCCACAGGGGGGATCGTACAATGAGCAGTTCTTC
CASSPPQGGSYNEQFF
>.|TRBV5-6|TRBD1|TRBJ2-7
TGTGCCAGCAGCTTCCGGCGAACAGGGGGCAGCGAGCAGTACTTC
CASSFRRTGGSEQYF
>once|TRBV15|TRBD1|TRBJ1-2
TGTGCCACCAGCAGAGATAAGCGGACAGGGAAAGATGGCTACACCTTC
CATSRDKRTGKDGYTF
>.|TRBV11-2|TRBD1|TRBJ1-6
TGTGCCAGCAGCGTAGACAGGGGCGATTCACCCCTCCACTTT
CASSVDRGDSPLHF
>.|TRBV11-2|TRBD2|TRBJ2-7
TGTGCCAGCAGCGCCACTAGCGGGAGGGCTACCTACGAGCAGTACTTC
CASSATSGRATYEQYF
>.|TRBV2|TRBD1|TRBJ1-4
TGTGCCAGCAGTGCCTCGCCAGGGGGCGTTGAAAAACTGTTTTTT
CASSASPGGVEKLFF
>.|TRBV29-1|TRBD1|TRBJ1-2
TGCAGCGTGGTGACAGGGGCAGACTATGGCTACACCTTC
CSVVTGADYGYTF
>.|TRBV28|.|TRBJ2-7
TGTGCCAGCACCGTGGGGCACCCTAACTTCGAGCAGTACTTC
CASTVGHPNFEQYF
>.|TRBV6-6|TRBD2|TRBJ2-3
TGTGCCAGCAGCTACGCCCTAGCGGGAGGGGCAGATACGCAGTATTTT
CASSYALAGGADTQYF
>.|TRBV4-1|TRBD1|TRBJ1-5
TGCGCCAGCAGCCAAGGACAGGGGAATCAGCCCCAGCATTTT
CASSQGQGNQPQHF
>.|TRBV9|.|TRBJ2-2
TGTGCCAGCAGCTCGGGACTGGGGACCGGGGAGCTGTTTTTT
CASSSGLGTGELFF
>.|TRBV4-1|.|TRBJ1-5
TGCGCCAGCAGCCAAACCATAACCAGAGGGCCGGATCAGCCCCAGCATTTT
CASSQTITRGPDQPQHF
>.|TRBV6-1|.|TRBJ1-3
TGTGCCAGCATGCAGAGCTTCGCAGGGGACACCATATATTTT
CASMQSFAGDTIYF
>.|TRBV6-5|.|TRBJ1-5
TGTGCCAGCAGTTACGACGTGGGAGGAGGACAGCCCCAGCATTTT
CASSYDVGGGQPQHF
>.|TRBV28|.|TRBJ1-1
TGTGCCAGCAGTTCGTCTCAAGGCATAGGGGCTCGGACTGAAGCTTTCTTT
CASSSSQGIGARTEAFF
>.|TRBV14|TRBD2|TRBJ2-1
TGTGCCAGCAGCCCCCTAACCGGGACTAGCGGACCCAGAGCGGTTGATGAGCAGTTCTTC
CASSPLTGTSGPRAVDEQFF
>.|TRBV10-3|.|TRBJ1-1
TGTGCCATCATGAGGACAGTCAACCCCCCTGAAGCTTTCTTT
CAIMRTVNPPEAFF
>few|TRBV7-2|.|TRBJ1-1
TGTGCCAGCAGCGTAACAGGGTGGAACACTGAAGCTTTCTTT
CASSVTGWNTEAFF
>.|TRBV6-5|.|TRBJ1-5
TGTGCCACCCAGACAGTTAATAGCAATCAGCCCCAGCATTTT
CATQTVNSNQPQHF
>.|TRBV5-5|.|TRBJ1-5
TGTGCCAGCAGCCCGGGTCGGGGAAATCAGCCCCAGCATTTT
CASSPGRGNQPQHF
>.|TRBV7-2|.|TRBJ1-4
TGTGCCAGCAGCTTAAGCATAGCCCCCGGCGAAAAACTGTTTTTT
CASSLSIAPGEKLFF